The 2 T cell receptor beta chains presented below share a single source sample, sequenced in a study of blood T cell repertoires in COVID-19. Libraries were prepared by immunoSEQ multiplex PCR; TCRdb keeps only in-frame clonotypes and omits some of them. The sample shows around 140,000 clones, about 90% of them seen only once. Source material: peripheral blood. The receptors originated from a man aged 50-59 years who had recovered from COVID-19.

The rearrangement joins TRBV18 to TRBJ1-5, with D perhaps matching TRBD1 (6 bases). V shed 4 bases and J shed 10 bases, with 14 bases lying between them. The CDR3 runs to 13 residues. Germline assignment: CDR1 KGHSH and CDR2 LQKENI. Here the CDR3 DNA reads TGTGCCAGCTCACTGACAGGATCGGAACCCCAGCATTTT. This codes for CASSLTGSEPQHF.

The chain couples TRBV24-1 to TRBJ2-3, with 8 bases aligning to TRBD2. The CDR3 extends over 15 amino acids. With 5 bases clipped from V and 0 bases from J, the junction kept 3 bases outside the gene matches. The germline V gene encodes CDR1 KGHDR and CDR2 SFDVKD. This CDR3 is CATSGGTRSTDTQYF. The CDR3 DNA follows: TGTGCCACCAGTGGGGGGACTAGGAGCACAGATACGCAGTATTTT.